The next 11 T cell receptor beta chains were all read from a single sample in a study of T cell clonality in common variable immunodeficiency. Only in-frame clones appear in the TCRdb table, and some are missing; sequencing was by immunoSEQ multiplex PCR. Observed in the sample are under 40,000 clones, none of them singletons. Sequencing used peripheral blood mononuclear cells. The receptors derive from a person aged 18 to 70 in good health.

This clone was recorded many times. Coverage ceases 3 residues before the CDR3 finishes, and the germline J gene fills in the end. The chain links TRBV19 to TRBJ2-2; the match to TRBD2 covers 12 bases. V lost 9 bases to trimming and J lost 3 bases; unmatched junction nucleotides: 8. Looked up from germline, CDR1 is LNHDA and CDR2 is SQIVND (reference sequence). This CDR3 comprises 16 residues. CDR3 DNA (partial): TGTGCCAGCCAGAAGACTAGCGGGGGATACACCGGGGAG. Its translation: CASQKTSGGYTGE. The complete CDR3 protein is CASQKTSGGYTGELFF.

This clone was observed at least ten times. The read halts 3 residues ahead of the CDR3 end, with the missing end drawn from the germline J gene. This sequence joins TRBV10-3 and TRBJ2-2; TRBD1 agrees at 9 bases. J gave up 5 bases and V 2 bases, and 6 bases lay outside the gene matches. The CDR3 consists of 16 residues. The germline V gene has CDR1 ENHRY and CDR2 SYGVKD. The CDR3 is CAISETPGQGTGELFF. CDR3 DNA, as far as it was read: TGTGCCATCAGTGAGACCCCGGGACAGGGAACCGGGGAG.

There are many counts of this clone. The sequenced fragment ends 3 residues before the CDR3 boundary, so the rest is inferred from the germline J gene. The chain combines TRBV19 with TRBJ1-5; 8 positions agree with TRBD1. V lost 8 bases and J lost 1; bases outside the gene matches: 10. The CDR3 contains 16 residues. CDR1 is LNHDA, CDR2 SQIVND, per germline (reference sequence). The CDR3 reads CASLPTQGVSNQPQHF. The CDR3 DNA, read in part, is TGTGCCAGTCTACCTACACAGGGGGTGAGCAATCAGCCC.

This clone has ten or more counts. The chain's CDR3 is CASSPRRDRVATNEKLFF. The CDR3 DNA, read in part, is TGTGCCAGCTCACCGCGTAGGGACAGGGTGGCGACTAATGAAAAA. J is TRBJ1-4 and V is TRBV18, with 9 bases aligning to TRBD1. The CDR3 end lies 3 residues beyond the end of the read and is filled in from the germline J gene. The junction had 10 bases not matched to a gene; V was cut back by 3 bases and J by 2 bases. The V gene's germline CDR1 is KGHSH and CDR2 LQKENI. CDR3 length: 18 residues.

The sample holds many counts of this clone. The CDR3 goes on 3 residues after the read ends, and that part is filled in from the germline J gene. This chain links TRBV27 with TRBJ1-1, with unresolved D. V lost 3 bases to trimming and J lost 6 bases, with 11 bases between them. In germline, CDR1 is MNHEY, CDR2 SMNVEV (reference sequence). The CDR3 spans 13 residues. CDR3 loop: CASSLIGNPEAFF. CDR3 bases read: TGTGCCAGCAGTTTGATCGGTAATCCTGAA.

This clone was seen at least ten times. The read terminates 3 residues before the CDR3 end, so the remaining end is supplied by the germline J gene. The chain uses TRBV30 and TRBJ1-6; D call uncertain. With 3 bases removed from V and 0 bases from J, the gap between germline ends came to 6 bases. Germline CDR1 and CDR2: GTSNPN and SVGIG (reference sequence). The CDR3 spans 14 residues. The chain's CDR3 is CAWRGGSYNSPLHF. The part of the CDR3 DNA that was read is TGTGCCTGGAGAGGTGGCTCCTATAATTCACCC.

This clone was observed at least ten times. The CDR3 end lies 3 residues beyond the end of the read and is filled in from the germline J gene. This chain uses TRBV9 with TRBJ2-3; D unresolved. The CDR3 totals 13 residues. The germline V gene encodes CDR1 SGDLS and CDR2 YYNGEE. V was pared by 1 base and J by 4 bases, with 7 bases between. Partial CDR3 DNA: TGTGCCAGCAGCGTAAAGGGTTCAGATACG. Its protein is CASSVKGSDT. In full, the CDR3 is CASSVKGSDTQYF. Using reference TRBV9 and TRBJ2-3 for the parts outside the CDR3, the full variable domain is DSGVTQTPKHLITATGQRVTLRCSPRSGDLSVYWYQQSLDQGLQFLIQYYNGEERAKGNILERFSAQQFPDLHSELNLSSLELGDSALYFCASSVKGSDTQYFGPGTRLTVL.

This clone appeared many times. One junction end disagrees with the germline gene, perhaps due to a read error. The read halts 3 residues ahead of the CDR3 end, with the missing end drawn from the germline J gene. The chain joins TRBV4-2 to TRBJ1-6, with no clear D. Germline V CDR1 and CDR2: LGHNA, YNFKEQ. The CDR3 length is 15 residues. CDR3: CASSQDEFPGTPLHF. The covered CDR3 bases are TGCGCCAGCAGCCAAGATGAGTTCCCGGGGACACCC.

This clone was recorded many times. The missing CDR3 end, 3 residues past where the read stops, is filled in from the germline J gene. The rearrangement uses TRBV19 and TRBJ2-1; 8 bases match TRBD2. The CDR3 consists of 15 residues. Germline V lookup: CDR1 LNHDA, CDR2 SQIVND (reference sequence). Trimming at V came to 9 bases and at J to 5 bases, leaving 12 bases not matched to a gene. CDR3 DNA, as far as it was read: TGTGCCAGCGCCCCCGTAGCGGGGCTTAACAATGAG. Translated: CASAPVAGLNNE. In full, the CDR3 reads CASAPVAGLNNEQFF.

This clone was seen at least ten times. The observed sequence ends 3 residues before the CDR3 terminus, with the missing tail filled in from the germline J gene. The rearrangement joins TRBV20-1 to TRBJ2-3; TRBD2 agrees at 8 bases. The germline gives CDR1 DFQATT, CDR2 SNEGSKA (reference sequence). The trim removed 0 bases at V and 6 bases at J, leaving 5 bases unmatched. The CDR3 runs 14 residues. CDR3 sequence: CSARDPQRGDTQYF. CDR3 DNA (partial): TGCAGTGCTAGAGATCCCCAGCGGGGGGATACG.

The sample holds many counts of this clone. The covered CDR3 bases are TGTGCCAGCGATACAGGGGTACGAGAGACC. Translating gives CASDTGVRET. The entire CDR3 protein reads CASDTGVRETQYF. This chain uses TRBV7-9 with TRBJ2-5, with 7 bases fitting TRBD1. The CDR3 extends 3 residues past the end of the read, so its final part is completed from the germline J gene. The CDR3 length is 13 residues. V was clipped by 8 bases and J by 4 bases; unmatched bases: 7. Germline V CDR1 and CDR2: SEHNR, FQNEAQ (reference sequence).